Each of the 18 T cell receptor beta chains below was sequenced from the same sample in a study of response to subunit inactivated influenza vaccine. Using its own MiXCR run on the RT-PCR reads, TCRdb lists one record per CDR3 protein. The data show 530,000 or so distinct CDR3 sequences, about 25% seen once. The sequences come from CD4+ T cells sorted from PBMCs, collected more than 4 days after vaccination. These receptors were taken from a man aged 50 to 59 who received an inactivated influenza vaccine.

This clonotype was counted a few times. The chain links TRBV29-1 to TRBJ1-1; no clear D. The CDR3 has 11 residues. Germline V gene data show CDR1 as SQVTM and CDR2 as ANQGSEA. V shed 5 bases and J shed 5 bases, with 9 bases lying between them. The CDR3 protein is CSVRRRTEAFF. The CDR3 DNA follows: TGCAGCGTTCGTCGGCGAACTGAAGCTTTCTTT.

The V and J genes are TRBV5-1 and TRBJ1-5; D is unresolved. The CDR3 length is 15 residues. Germline assignment: CDR1 SGHRS and CDR2 YFSETQ. V lost 0 bases to trimming and J lost 3 bases, with 10 bases between them. The CDR3 region is CASSLGPRNNQPQHF. CDR3 coding DNA: TGCGCCAGCAGCTTGGGCCCGCGCAACAATCAGCCCCAGCATTTT.

This clonotype was seen a few times. This chain joins TRBV29-1 and TRBJ2-1; 7 bases match TRBD2. Trimming took 0 bases from V and 3 from J; bases not matched to a gene: 11. The germline gives CDR1 SQVTM, CDR2 ANQGSEA. The length of the CDR3 is 17 residues. The CDR3 here is CSVEDSVREALYNEQFF. CDR3 nucleotide sequence: TGCAGCGTTGAAGATTCAGTCCGGGAGGCACTCTACAATGAGCAGTTCTTC.

The rearrangement uses TRBV20-1 and TRBJ2-1; 11 nucleotides line up with TRBD2. The trim removed 3 bases at V and 6 bases at J, leaving 4 bases unmatched. The CDR3 covers 14 residues. CDR1 is DFQATT and CDR2 is SNEGSKA in the germline V gene (reference sequence). The DNA for the CDR3 is TGCAGTGCTAGTACTAGCGGGGGACTCAATGAGCAGTTCTTC. It is translated as CSASTSGGLNEQFF.

This chain connects TRBV20-1 to TRBJ2-5; TRBD1 matches 7 bases. Germline V gives CDR1 DFQATT, CDR2 SNEGSKA (reference sequence). Trimming cost V 3 bases and J 2 bases; bases outside gene matches: 6. This CDR3 spans 14 amino acids. The CDR3 loop is CSASRDSLQETQYF. The CDR3 DNA follows: TGCAGTGCTAGCCGGGACAGCTTACAAGAGACCCAGTACTTC.

This chain links TRBV6-2 or TRBV6-3 with TRBJ2-2; D is possibly TRBD1 (5 bases). The CDR3 runs 14 residues. Germline V gene lookup returns CDR1 MNHEY and CDR2 SVGEGT. V was clipped by 5 bases and J by 0 bases, with 7 bases between them. As DNA, the CDR3 is TGTGCCAGCAGTGGACACCCGAACACCGGGGAGCTGTTTTTT. Encoded protein: CASSGHPNTGELFF.

J is TRBJ2-3 and V is TRBV7-8, with a possible D match to TRBD2 (6 bases). This CDR3 is built from 17 residues. In germline, CDR1 is SGHVS, CDR2 FQNEAQ. The ends were cut back, 6 bases at V and 10 bases at J, with 29 bases in the middle. The chain's CDR3 is CASRIVTGPGGSSPQYF. DNA of the CDR3: TGTGCCAGCAGAATAGTGACGGGGCCCGGGGGTTCTTCTCCGCAGTATTTT. Full variable domain (remainder filled in from reference TRBV7-8 and TRBJ2-3): GAGVSQSPRYKVAKRGQDVALRCDPISGHVSLFWYQQALGQGPEFLTYFQNEAQLDKSGLPSDRFFAERPEGSVSTLKIQRTQQEDSAVYLCASRIVTGPGGSSPQYFGPGTRLTVL.

J is TRBJ2-1 and V is TRBV27; 7 positions match TRBD2. The junction had 14 bases not matched to a gene; V was cut back by 3 bases and J by 3 bases. This CDR3 comprises 18 residues. Germline CDR1 reads MNHEY; CDR2 reads SMNVEV (reference sequence). As DNA, the CDR3 is TGTGCCAGCAGTTTCCCGCCTCAGCGGCGGGGGAACTACAATGAGCAGTTCTTC. This translates into CASSFPPQRRGNYNEQFF.

The genes are TRBV7-2 and TRBJ2-1; D perhaps matches TRBD2 (6 bases). Germline V gene data show CDR1 as SGHTA and CDR2 as FQGNSA. The CDR3 extends over 15 amino acids. V lost 0 bases and J 5 bases, leaving 11 bases between the germline ends. The CDR3: CASSLASGPNNEQFF. CDR3 DNA sequence: TGTGCCAGCAGCTTAGCAAGCGGGCCCAACAATGAGCAGTTCTTC.

A few counts support this clonotype. The chain couples TRBV6-4 to TRBJ2-1; 11 nucleotides line up with TRBD2. CDR1 MRHNA and CDR2 SNTAGT come from the germline V gene. CDR3 size: 15 residues. J lost 9 bases, V lost 4 bases, and 8 bases had no gene match. For the CDR3, the DNA is TGTGCCAGCAGTGGAATAGCGGGGGGGCGAAGTGAGCAGTTCTTC. Protein: CASSGIAGGRSEQFF.

There are a few counts of this clonotype. The chain has TRBV5-1 and TRBJ2-1; D tentatively fits TRBD1 or TRBD2 (5 bases each). Germline CDR1 SGHRS, CDR2 YFSETQ. The CDR3 consists of 14 residues. V was shortened by 2 bases and J by 8 bases, with 14 bases between the two germline ends. The CDR3 coding sequence is TGCGCCAGCAGCTTAGGGGATCGGCGGGATGAGCAGTTCTTC. Protein: CASSLGDRRDEQFF.

The V and J genes are TRBV20-1 and TRBJ2-5; the D is unclear. Trimming pared 0 bases from V and 7 bases from J, leaving 15 bases between. This CDR3 contains 14 residues. Germline lookup yields CDR1 DFQATT and CDR2 SNEGSKA (reference sequence). CDR3 residues: CSARDFGVRLTQYF. Here the CDR3 DNA reads TGCAGTGCTAGAGATTTTGGCGTGCGGTTGACCCAGTACTTC.

The sample holds a few counts of this clonotype. This rearrangement joins TRBV5-1 to TRBJ2-7; 7 bases map to TRBD1. Germline CDR1 and CDR2: SGHRS and YFSETQ. The CDR3 covers 14 residues. J gave up 2 bases and V 4 bases, and 6 bases lay outside the gene matches. The CDR3 loop reads CASSKGQNTYEQYF. CDR3 nucleotides: TGCGCCAGCAGCAAGGGACAGAACACCTACGAGCAGTACTTC.

This clonotype was detected only a few times. In DNA, the CDR3 is TGTGCCAGCAGTACCAGGACTAGCGGGAGGACGGTAGGACCGTATACGCAGTATTTT. It is translated as CASSTRTSGRTVGPYTQYF. The chain is built from TRBV6-1 and TRBJ2-3; 14 bases fit TRBD2. The CDR3 extends over 19 amino acids. The germline gives CDR1 MNHNS, CDR2 SASEGT. The V and J ends lost 5 bases and 7 bases, in that order; junction bases with no gene match: 17.

This chain joins TRBV7-6 and TRBJ2-3; D call uncertain. Trimming pared 3 bases from V and 7 bases from J, leaving 5 bases between. From germline, CDR1 is SGHVS and CDR2 FNYEAQ. This CDR3 has 11 residues. The CDR3 DNA follows: TGTGCCAGCAGCTTCGGCAATACGCAGTATTTT. Translating gives CASSFGNTQYF.

The V call is TRBV30, the J call TRBJ2-1; TRBD1 might be the D (5 bases). The CDR3 contains 12 residues. Germline-derived CDR1 and CDR2 are GTSNPN and SVGIG (reference sequence). The germline V and J ends were trimmed by 4 bases and 6 bases, with 10 bases remaining between them. In nucleotides, the CDR3 is TGTGCCTGGACAGGGAACCCCAATGAGCAGTTCTTC. This translates into CAWTGNPNEQFF.

The V gene is TRBV12-3 or TRBV12-4, the J gene TRBJ1-2; TRBD1 might be the D (6 bases). The CDR3 spans 14 residues. V lost 6 bases to trimming and J lost 3 bases, with 14 bases between them. Written as DNA, the CDR3 is TGTGCCAGCAGCCCCCAGACAGGAGACTATGGCTACACCTTC. This encodes CASSPQTGDYGYTF.

This chain connects TRBV12-3 or TRBV12-4 to TRBJ2-7; D gene uncertain. Trimming took off 5 bases at V and 3 bases at J, with 11 bases between the two ends. This CDR3 has 13 amino acids. In DNA, the CDR3 is TGTGCCAGCAGTAACGGACCGATCTACGAGCAGTACTTC. Protein sequence: CASSNGPIYEQYF.